The 31 T cell receptor beta chains given below trace back to one sample, sequenced in a study of blood T cell dynamics during melanoma immunotherapy. Sequencing used immunoSEQ multiplex PCR; TCRdb keeps in-frame clones, though not all of them. The sample has nearly 850 clones; about 87% are singletons. Broader study findings: Immune-effector CD8+ cells best matched cell-free DNA CDR3 sequences and were most clonal.

Specified time point: week 3, after first cycle of checkpoint inhibitor. The CD3+ CD4- CD8+ CD45RA- CD45RO-high CD27- CCR7- memory phenotype defined TIE cells. Their specific antigens are unknown. Sequenced here: CD8+ T cells from blood, sampled from a patient treated with checkpoint blockade. The receptors here all came from a human donor with melanoma.

CDR3 sequence reads: CASSVSTAKNIQYF. Written as DNA, the CDR3 is TGTGCCAGCAGCGTGAGCACAGCCAAAAACATTCAGTACTTC. The chain recombines TRBV9 with TRBJ2-4; D call uncertain. Trimming removed 2 bases at V and 0 bases at J, with 6 bases between. This CDR3 contains 14 residues. CDR1 SGDLS and CDR2 YYNGEE come from the germline V gene.

The chain carries TRBV9 and TRBJ2-3; the match to TRBD2 covers 11 bases. V lost 3 bases to trimming and J lost 4 bases; unmatched junction nucleotides: 4. CDR1 is SGDLS and CDR2 is YYNGEE in the germline V gene. The CDR3 sequence is 15 residues long. The CDR3 nucleotides read TGTGCCAGCAGCGATAGCGGGAGGGGCGCAGATACGCAGTATTTT. This codes for CASSDSGRGADTQYF.

The rearrangement links TRBV6-5 to TRBJ2-2, with D perhaps TRBD2 (6 bases). This CDR3 is 16 amino acids long. Per the germline V gene, CDR1 is MNHEY and CDR2 is SVGAGI. The V gene lost 1 base and the J gene lost 0 bases, with 9 bases spanning the gap. This chain's CDR3 is CASSYLGGPNTGELFF. DNA of the CDR3: TGTGCCAGCAGTTACTTGGGAGGCCCGAACACCGGGGAGCTGTTTTTT.

V gene TRBV28 combines with J gene TRBJ2-1; D perhaps matches TRBD1 (6 bases). This CDR3 is 14 amino acids long. V was pared by 1 base and J by 4 bases, with 8 bases between. Looked up from germline, CDR1 is MDHEN and CDR2 is SYDVKM. CDR3 sequence (DNA): TGTGCCAGCAGTTTATCAGGGGCATACAATGAGCAGTTCTTC. The encoded protein is CASSLSGAYNEQFF.

This clone was observed a few times. The gene calls are TRBV6-6 and TRBJ2-1; a possible D gene is TRBD1 (5 bases). The CDR3 is 14 residues long. The V gene lost 5 bases and the J gene lost 2 bases, with 10 bases spanning the gap. The germline gives CDR1 MNHNY, CDR2 SVGAGI (reference sequence). The CDR3 bases are TGTGCCAGCAGTACCCCGGACACCTACAATGAGCAGTTCTTC. Translation: CASSTPDTYNEQFF.

V usage is TRBV11-1 and J usage is TRBJ1-1; D gene unclear. The CDR3 extends over 15 amino acids. Germline assignment: CDR1 SGHAT and CDR2 FQDESV (reference sequence). V was clipped by 0 bases and J by 3 bases, with 11 bases between them. CDR3 bases: TGTGCCAGCAGCTTAGCGCGTGGGAGCTACACTGAAGCTTTCTTT. Amino acids: CASSLARGSYTEAFF.

The rearrangement joins TRBV4-1 to TRBJ2-1; the match to TRBD2 covers 7 bases. This CDR3 comprises 15 residues. V shed 1 base and J 2 bases; nucleotides not matched to a gene: 2. The germline CDR1 and CDR2 sequences are MGHRA and YSYEKL. This CDR3 reads CASSQVLAAYNEQFF. The DNA of the CDR3 is TGCGCCAGCAGCCAAGTGCTAGCGGCCTACAATGAGCAGTTCTTC.

The J gene is TRBJ2-7, the V gene TRBV27; D may be TRBD1 (7 bases). The germline V gene has CDR1 MNHEY and CDR2 SMNVEV (reference sequence). V was pared by 2 bases and J by 3 bases, with 11 bases between. CDR3 length: 14 amino acids. The CDR3 loop reads CASSLGQGGYEQYF. Here the CDR3 DNA reads TGTGCCAGCAGTTTAGGGCAGGGGGGCTACGAGCAGTACTTC.

This clone was counted a few times. The V and J genes are TRBV19 and TRBJ1-5, with a possible D match to TRBD1 (6 bases). The germline V gene encodes CDR1 LNHDA and CDR2 SQIVND (reference sequence). V lost 6 bases and J 2 bases, leaving 11 bases between the germline ends. CDR3 length: 14 amino acids. The CDR3 reads CASSGGQRNQPQHF. CDR3 nucleotide sequence: TGTGCCAGTAGCGGCGGACAGCGCAATCAGCCCCAGCATTTT.

V and J are TRBV6-5 and TRBJ2-7; D is perhaps TRBD1 or TRBD2 (5 bases each). CDR1 MNHEY and CDR2 SVGAGI come from the germline V gene. V was cut by 5 bases and J by 4 bases, with 18 bases left in between. The CDR3 runs 15 residues. In DNA, the CDR3 is TGTGCCAGCAGTGGGACGGACACTCAATTTTACGAGCAGTACTTC. Its translation: CASSGTDTQFYEQYF.

This clone is a singleton in its sample. The chain links TRBV7-7 to TRBJ2-2, with 9 positions matching TRBD2. Per the germline V gene, CDR1 is SSHAT and CDR2 is FNYEAQ (reference sequence). V shed 3 bases and J 5 bases; nucleotides not matched to a gene: 4. There are 15 residues in the CDR3. This CDR3 reads CASSFRRGGTGELFF. The CDR3 region has the DNA TGTGCCAGCAGCTTCCGGCGGGGGGGGACCGGGGAGCTGTTTTTT. The full variable domain, completed using reference TRBV7-7 and TRBJ2-2, is GAGVSQSPRYKVTKRGQDVTLRCDPISSHATLYWYQQALGQGPEFLTYFNYEAQPDKSGLPSDRFSAERPEGSISTLTIQRTEQRDSAMYRCASSFRRGGTGELFFGEGSRLTVL.

This rearrangement joins TRBV6-7 to TRBJ2-7, with D tentatively TRBD2 (7 bases). TRBV6-7 is labeled an ORF, and its function is uncertain. The CDR3 extends over 14 amino acids. V was pared by 7 bases and J by 4 bases, with 17 bases between. CDR3 protein: CASTLGGARYEQYF. In DNA, the CDR3 is TGTGCCAGCACCCTGGGGGGGGCGAGGTACGAGCAGTACTTC.

The chain combines TRBV7-9 with TRBJ1-1, with a weak D call TRBD1 (6 bases). Germline V gene data show CDR1 as SEHNR and CDR2 as FQNEAQ (reference sequence). The CDR3 is made up of 14 amino acids. Between the trimmed V and J ends, which lost 6 bases and 2 bases, there was a span of 13 bases. The CDR3 nucleotides are TGTGCCAGCAGGCTCGCCGGGACAAACACTGAAGCTTTCTTT. Protein product: CASRLAGTNTEAFF.

This chain connects TRBV5-1 to TRBJ1-6; D is unclear. Deletions cut 0 bases from V and 7 bases from J, with 5 bases between. Germline V lookup: CDR1 SGHRS, CDR2 YFSETQ. CDR3 length equals 13 residues. The DNA of the CDR3 is TGCGCCAGCAGCTTGGACAGCAATTCACCCCTCCACTTT. Its protein is CASSLDSNSPLHF.

This clone came up once. This chain links TRBV7-6 with TRBJ2-1; 9 bases line up with TRBD2. V was pared by 1 base and J by 8 bases, with 3 bases of the junction left unmatched. Germline V gene lookup returns CDR1 SGHVS and CDR2 FNYEAQ. This CDR3 spans 14 amino acids. The chain's CDR3 is CASSLGTSAYEQFF. The DNA of the CDR3 is TGTGCCAGCAGCTTAGGGACTAGCGCCTATGAGCAGTTCTTC.

With regard to this clone: At one end, the junction sequence differs from germline, possibly due to a read error. The V gene is TRBV10-3, the J gene TRBJ1-4; D is ambiguous. Per germline, CDR1 ENHRY and CDR2 SYGVKD. The CDR3 consists of 15 residues. As DNA, the CDR3 is TGTGTCATCAGTGAGTCGGGCGCAACTAATGAAAAACTGTTTTTT. This sequence encodes CVISESGATNEKLFF.

The V and J genes are TRBV19 and TRBJ2-1, with D possibly matching TRBD1 (5 bases). Looked up from germline, CDR1 is LNHDA and CDR2 is SQIVND (reference sequence). This CDR3 has 18 amino acids. V dropped 3 bases and J dropped 0 bases, with 18 bases sitting between them. Here the CDR3 DNA reads TGTGCCAGTAGTATTGGTGGAATACTAAGGGGCTCCTACAATGAGCAGTTCTTC. Translated: CASSIGGILRGSYNEQFF.

This clone showed up just once. The chain joins TRBV7-8 to TRBJ2-1, with D perhaps matching TRBD1 (5 bases). This CDR3 has 14 residues. Per the germline V gene, CDR1 is SGHVS and CDR2 is FQNEAQ. Trimming pared 1 base from V and 10 bases from J, leaving 14 bases between. The CDR3 sequence: CASSLEPKGREQFF. The CDR3 DNA sequence: TGTGCCAGCAGCTTAGAGCCGAAGGGGCGAGAGCAGTTCTTC.

The rearrangement joins TRBV2 to TRBJ2-4; 9 bases are a match to TRBD1. CDR3 length equals 17 residues. CDR1 and CDR2 (germline): SNHLY, FYNNEI. After removal of 8 bases from V and 1 base from J, the junction contained 12 bases not matched to a gene. The CDR3 here is CASRPGTGSGAKNIQYF. For the CDR3, the DNA is TGTGCCAGCCGGCCTGGGACAGGGAGTGGGGCCAAAAACATTCAGTACTTC.

This chain connects TRBV11-2 to TRBJ2-7; 13 bases are shared with TRBD2. The CDR3 extends over 15 amino acids. Germline values: CDR1 SGHAT, CDR2 FQNNGV. V dropped 4 bases and J dropped 3; count of bases not matched to a gene: 3. The CDR3 coding sequence is TGTGCCAGCAGCTCCAGACTAGCGGGAGGCTACGAGCAGTACTTC. Translated, it gives CASSSRLAGGYEQYF.

The chain uses TRBV4-1 and TRBJ2-1, with 7 bases lining up with TRBD2. Trimming cost V 4 bases and J 8 bases; bases outside gene matches: 8. The CDR3 is 14 amino acids. The germline V gene encodes CDR1 MGHRA and CDR2 YSYEKL. CDR3 coding DNA: TGCGCCAGCAGCCGGGGCGGGAGCGCTGATGAGCAGTTCTTC. It translates to CASSRGGSADEQFF.

This chain connects TRBV10-3 to TRBJ2-3, with TRBD2 matching 8 bases. The germline V gene encodes CDR1 ENHRY and CDR2 SYGVKD. The CDR3 is 18 amino acids. The trim removed 0 bases at V and 1 base at J, leaving 9 bases unmatched. The CDR3 protein is CAISESHKAGVGTDTQYF. Here the CDR3 DNA reads TGTGCCATCAGTGAGTCGCATAAAGCGGGAGTGGGCACAGATACGCAGTATTTT.

V gene TRBV11-3 combines with J gene TRBJ2-7; TRBD2 matches 8 bases. CDR3 length: 17 amino acids. The V gene's germline CDR1 is SGHNT and CDR2 YENEEA. V was pared by 10 bases and J by 4 bases, with 21 bases of the junction left unmatched. CDR3 sequence (DNA): TGTGCCATCGCCCCTAAGCCCCCGCGGACTAGCTCTTACGAGCAGTACTTC. It encodes CAIAPKPPRTSSYEQYF.

The chain links TRBV7-9 to TRBJ1-2; no reliable D call. CDR1 SEHNR and CDR2 FQNEAQ come from the germline V gene (reference sequence). Trimming removed 0 bases at V and 0 bases at J, with 8 bases between. The CDR3 runs 15 residues. The CDR3 spells CASSLAMEANYGYTF. The CDR3 nucleotides are TGTGCCAGCAGCTTAGCTATGGAGGCTAACTATGGCTACACCTTC.

This chain joins TRBV27 and TRBJ2-2; TRBD2 aligns across 11 bases. The CDR3 spans 21 residues. V shed 0 bases and J 0 bases; nucleotides not matched to a gene: 12. Germline CDR1 and CDR2: MNHEY and SMNVEV (reference sequence). In DNA, the CDR3 is TGTGCCAGCAGTTTATCAGCCCCTAGCGGGAGGAAGATTCCGAACACCGGGGAGCTGTTTTTT. Amino acids: CASSLSAPSGRKIPNTGELFF.

The V call is TRBV7-3, the J call TRBJ2-1, with TRBD2 matching over 9 bases. The CDR3 runs 16 residues. The V segment lost 1 base and the J segment 9 bases; nucleotides outside the gene matches: 10. Germline V gene data show CDR1 as SGHTA and CDR2 as FQGTGA. The CDR3 region has the DNA TGTGCCAGCAGCTTAAGCGGTAGCGGGAGAAATGGTGAGCAGTTCTTC. This gives the protein CASSLSGSGRNGEQFF.

V gene TRBV5-1 combines with J gene TRBJ2-7; tentative D call: TRBD2 (5 bases). Germline V gene data show CDR1 as SGHRS and CDR2 as YFSETQ. V lost 1 base to trimming and J lost 4 bases, with 15 bases between them. This CDR3 spans 15 amino acids. The CDR3 reads CASSLFRGEGYEQYF. The CDR3 nucleotides are TGCGCCAGCAGCTTGTTTCGGGGAGAAGGGTACGAGCAGTACTTC.

The CDR3 nucleotides read TGCAGCGTTTTGCCCGGGGACAGGGGAGGCATACAAGAGACCCAGTACTTC. Translation gives CSVLPGDRGGIQETQYF. The chain employs TRBV29-1 and TRBJ2-5; 10 nucleotides align to TRBD1. CDR3 length: 17 amino acids. Germline lookup yields CDR1 SQVTM and CDR2 ANQGSEA. Losses at the gene ends were 5 bases for V and 2 bases for J; bases not matched to a gene: 14.

CDR3 in amino acids: CASSPTRAESSYNEQFF. The CDR3, as DNA: TGTGCCAGCAGCCCTACCCGAGCCGAGTCGTCCTACAATGAGCAGTTCTTC. The chain links TRBV9 to TRBJ2-1; D ambiguous. With 4 bases removed from V and 1 base from J, the gap between germline ends came to 18 bases. This CDR3 has 17 residues. The germline gives CDR1 SGDLS, CDR2 YYNGEE.

The rearrangement links TRBV9 to TRBJ2-3; TRBD2 matches 10 bases. The CDR3 has 15 amino acids. After removal of 3 bases from V and 3 bases from J, the junction contained 4 bases not matched to a gene. Germline CDR1 SGDLS, CDR2 YYNGEE. The CDR3 loop reads CASSASGRITDTQYF. CDR3 bases: TGTGCCAGCAGCGCTAGCGGGAGAATTACAGATACGCAGTATTTT.

The gene calls are TRBV27 and TRBJ2-7, with a weak D call TRBD2 (5 bases). Germline loops: CDR1 MNHEY, CDR2 SMNVEV (reference sequence). Trimming removed 6 bases from V and 0 bases from J, with 12 bases in between. The CDR3 runs 14 residues. DNA of the CDR3: TGTGCCAGCAGCCCGACGGGGAGCTCCTACGAGCAGTACTTC. It encodes CASSPTGSSYEQYF.